The present TCR beta chain was sequenced within a study of response to subunit inactivated influenza vaccine. A word on this clonotype: Its specificity is unknown.

Germline-derived CDR1 and CDR2 are SGHTA and FQGNSA. V was clipped by 6 bases and J by 6 bases, with 12 bases between them. CDR3 length: 12 amino acids. Study-wide points: Authors suggested seasonal influenza vaccinations each recruit few new T cells.

TCRdb fed the RT-PCR reads into MiXCR, producing one record per CDR3 protein. The sample includes about 500,000 distinct CDR3 sequences, 13% of them seen just once. This sample comprised PBMCs from blood, obtained 40 to 50 days after vaccination. The rearrangement uses TRBV7-2 and TRBJ2-7; D may correspond to TRBD1 or TRBD2 (6 bases each). The receptor's source is a man aged 50 or older who received an inactivated influenza vaccine. The CDR3 nucleotides are TGTGCCAGCAGGATAGGAGGGGGCGAGCAGTACTTC. Translated, it gives CASRIGGGEQYF.